This is a list of T cell receptor beta chains from one sample in a study of T cell responses to AZD1222 COVID-19 vaccine. The data were produced by immunoSEQ multiplex PCR, yet TCRdb's version contains in-frame clones alone and is incomplete. The table includes roughly 100,000 clones, 82% detected once. This specimen was peripheral blood, taken on day 0 of AZD1222 vaccination. The receptors originated from an adult in good health. The CDR3 runs from the conserved cysteine through the conserved F or W. The D gene is left open where the match is weak. Some rows have no size entry. The others give once, few or many, or a class for an expanded clone.

.	TRBV7-9	few	TRBJ1-6	TGTGCCAGCAGCTTAGAGTTGTGGGTTGCCTCACCCCTCCACTTT	CASSLELWVASPLHF
.	TRBV7-9	once	TRBJ1-2	TGTGCCAGCAGCTCGAGGGAGCGGACTACTAACTATGGCTACACCTTC	CASSSRERTTNYGYTF
.	TRBV20-1	.	TRBJ1-1	TGCAGTTTTCGCGCAAACACTGAAGCTTTCTTT	CSFRANTEAFF
.	TRBV18	.	TRBJ1-2	TGTGCCAGCTCACCACTGGAGGAATCGGTTGGCTACACCTTC	CASSPLEESVGYTF
.	TRBV12-3/TRBV12-4	.	TRBJ1-3	TGTGCCAGCAGTTTTTCAAATGGAAACACCATATATTTT	CASSFSNGNTIYF
TRBD2	TRBV10-2	.	TRBJ2-1	TGCGCCAGCCATCTAGTAGCGGGGGAGCTCAATGAGCAGTTCTTC	CASHLVAGELNEQFF
.	TRBV9	.	TRBJ1-2	TGTGCCAGCAGCGTAGGGGCAGAATTGGGCTATGGCTACACCTTC	CASSVGAELGYGYTF
TRBD1	TRBV4-2	.	TRBJ2-3	TGTGCCAGCAGCTCAGACAGGGGTGCAGATACGCAGTATTTT	CASSSDRGADTQYF
.	TRBV3-1/TRBV3-2	.	TRBJ1-1	TGTGCCAGCAGCCAAGACCGGTGGTTCGGGTATCGCATGAACACTGAAGCTTTCTTT	CASSQDRWFGYRMNTEAFF
.	TRBV7-9	.	TRBJ1-6	TGTGCCAGCAGCTTATGGGGCAGGAATAATTCACCCCTCCACTTT	CASSLWGRNNSPLHF
TRBD2	TRBV3-1/TRBV3-2	.	TRBJ2-3	TGTGCCAGCAGCCAAGGAATAGCGGGGGGGCCACGAGAGTATTTT	CASSQGIAGGPREYF
.	TRBV30	.	TRBJ1-2	TGTGCCTGGGGAGTGGGGGATGGTGGCTACACCTTC	CAWGVGDGGYTF
TRBD1	TRBV6-2/TRBV6-3	.	TRBJ1-4	TGTGCCAGCAGTCCCTATCGACAGGGGGCGAGGGAAAAACTGTTTTTT	CASSPYRQGAREKLFF
.	TRBV30	.	TRBJ1-1	TGTGCCTGGAACCGGGACATCTTTCAAGCTTTCTTT	CAWNRDIFQAFF
TRBD1	TRBV12-3/TRBV12-4	once	TRBJ1-1	TGTGCCAGCAACCTAGGGACAGCCGAAGCTTTCTTT	CASNLGTAEAFF
TRBD1	TRBV2	.	TRBJ2-7	TGTGCCAGCAGGGGGACAGGGGTCGAGCAGTACTTC	CASRGTGVEQYF
TRBD1	TRBV5-4	.	TRBJ2-7	TGTGCCAGCACCCGCCCGACAGGGACCTACGAGCAGTACTTC	CASTRPTGTYEQYF
.	TRBV7-8	.	TRBJ2-2	TGTGCCAGCAGCCGTTGGGACACCGGGGAGCTGTTTTTT	CASSRWDTGELFF
TRBD2	TRBV6-2/TRBV6-3	.	TRBJ2-7	TGTGCCAGCAGTACTGGACTAGCGGGGCTCATCGAGCAGTACTTC	CASSTGLAGLIEQYF
.	TRBV4-2	.	TRBJ1-2	TGTGCCAGCAGCCAGATGGTAGGGTTAAACTATGGCTACACCTTC	CASSQMVGLNYGYTF
TRBD2	TRBV9	once	TRBJ2-3	TGTGCCAGCAGCGAAAATAGCGGGTTCAGCACAGATACGCAGTATTTT	CASSENSGFSTDTQYF
TRBD1	TRBV11-2	.	TRBJ2-5	TGTGCCAGCAGCTTGGACAGGGTGGGGGAGACCCAGTACTTC	CASSLDRVGETQYF
.	TRBV5-1	.	TRBJ2-3	TGCGCCAGCAGCTTGCCGTCTATCTCGAACACAGATACGCAGTATTTT	CASSLPSISNTDTQYF
.	TRBV6-6	.	TRBJ1-2	TGTGCCAGCAGCCGAGACAAGTCCCTCGGTGGCTACACCTTC	CASSRDKSLGGYTF
.	TRBV19	.	TRBJ2-7	TGTGCCAGTAGTTCCAGCTACGAGCAGTACTTC	CASSSSYEQYF
.	TRBV29-1	.	TRBJ1-1	TGCAGCGTGGACACCATACCACGTCCCCAAGCTTTCTTT	CSVDTIPRPQAFF
.	TRBV24-1	.	TRBJ2-5	TGTGCCACCAGTGTGGGGAAGGGAGAGACCCAGTACTTC	CATSVGKGETQYF
.	TRBV10-2	.	TRBJ1-1	TGCGCCAGCAAAGGTGTGAACACTGAAGCTTTCTTT	CASKGVNTEAFF
.	TRBV6-4	.	TRBJ2-1	TGTGCCAGCAGTGCCCGTGAGGGGTTGAGCCTGTTCTTC	CASSAREGLSLFF
.	TRBV3-1/TRBV3-2	.	TRBJ1-3	TGTGCCAGCAGCCGAGAAAAGTCTTGGGGGGAAGCTGGAAACACCATATATTTT	CASSREKSWGEAGNTIYF
TRBD2	TRBV7-8	.	TRBJ2-1	TGTGCCAGCAGTTCACGACTAGCGGTCTATAATGAGCAGTTCTTC	CASSSRLAVYNEQFF
TRBD1	TRBV6-2/TRBV6-3	.	TRBJ1-2	TGTGCCAGCAGTTTTGGGACAGCTAGTGGCTACACCTTC	CASSFGTASGYTF
TRBD1	TRBV9	.	TRBJ1-1	TGTGCCAGCAGCGTAACCCCGACAGGGTTGAACACTGAAGCTTTCTTT	CASSVTPTGLNTEAFF
.	TRBV13	.	TRBJ1-5	TGTGCCAGCAGCTTAGGCGGATCGTATAGCAATCAGCCCCAGCATTTT	CASSLGGSYSNQPQHF
TRBD1	TRBV2	.	TRBJ1-6	TGTGCCAGCAGCGCACTACAGGGGAGGCATAATTCACCCCTCCACTTT	CASSALQGRHNSPLHF
.	TRBV18	.	TRBJ2-3	TGTGCCAGCTCACCAAGCGGTAGTGCAGATACGCAGTATTTT	CASSPSGSADTQYF
TRBD1	TRBV25-1	.	TRBJ1-2	TGTGCCAGCAGTCCGGGACAGGGGTACGGCTACACCTTC	CASSPGQGYGYTF
.	TRBV6-5	.	TRBJ1-2	TGTGCCAGCGCAAACCCTTGGGGCAGGATGGATGGCTACACCTTC	CASANPWGRMDGYTF
.	TRBV7-9	.	TRBJ2-7	TGTGCCAGCAGCTCTCCGGCCTTCTACGAGCAGTACTTC	CASSSPAFYEQYF
.	TRBV11-2	once	TRBJ2-1	TGTGCCAGCAGCTTGCCGACGGAAGGGGGGTCCCCAATGATTCATGAGCAGTTCTTC	CASSLPTEGGSPMIHEQFF
TRBD1	TRBV7-3	.	TRBJ1-1	TGTGCCAGCAGCTTAACCGGACAGGGGGCCTCTGAAGCTTTCTTT	CASSLTGQGASEAFF
TRBD2	TRBV11-2	.	TRBJ2-7	TGTGCCAGCAGCTTAGAAAGCGGGGGGGCCTACGAGCAGTACTTC	CASSLESGGAYEQYF
.	TRBV6-5	.	TRBJ2-5	TGTGCCAGCAGCTGGGGTGAGACCCAGTACTTC	CASSWGETQYF
.	TRBV6-5	.	TRBJ1-6	TGTGCCAGCAGTTACTTGTCCAGGAGGGGATCACCCCTCCACTTT	CASSYLSRRGSPLHF
.	TRBV7-6	.	TRBJ2-3	TGTGCCAGCAGCAGCGAGGGCAGAAGCACAGATACGCAGTATTTT	CASSSEGRSTDTQYF
TRBD2	TRBV4-1	once	TRBJ2-1	TGCGCCAGCAGCCAAACGGGACTAGCGGGGTTTTCCCACAATGAGCAGTTCTTC	CASSQTGLAGFSHNEQFF
.	TRBV24-1	.	TRBJ2-1	TGTGCCACCAGTGATTCAATTTTTCATGAGCAGTTCTTC	CATSDSIFHEQFF
TRBD2	TRBV5-4	.	TRBJ2-1	TGTGCCAGCAGCCCTGGACTAGCTCGGAGCGATGAGCAGTTCTTC	CASSPGLARSDEQFF
.	TRBV3-1/TRBV3-2	.	TRBJ1-1	TGTGCCAGCAGCCAAGATGGACAGACTGAAGCTTTCTTT	CASSQDGQTEAFF
.	TRBV7-2	.	TRBJ1-3	TGTGCCAGCAGCTTAGCTGGGTTCGGAAACACCATATATTTT	CASSLAGFGNTIYF
TRBD1	TRBV6-5	.	TRBJ1-1	TGTGCCAGCAGTAGGACAGGTCCTAACACTGAAGCTTTCTTT	CASSRTGPNTEAFF
TRBD1	TRBV5-1	.	TRBJ2-7	TGCGCCAGCAGCGCTGCCGGGACAGGGGCCCACGAGCAGTACTTC	CASSAAGTGAHEQYF
.	TRBV5-5	.	TRBJ1-3	TGTGCCAGCAGCTTGAGGTCAAGGGTGACTGGAAACACCATATATTTT	CASSLRSRVTGNTIYF
.	TRBV5-1	.	TRBJ2-5	TGCGCCAGCAGCTTGGATACGGGAACCCAGTACTTC	CASSLDTGTQYF
.	TRBV12-3/TRBV12-4	.	TRBJ1-6	TGTGCCAGCATGTCCGGATTTTCACCCCTCCACTTT	CASMSGFSPLHF
TRBD2	TRBV4-1	.	TRBJ2-2	TGCGCCAGCAGCACTCGACTAGCGGGGGCGCTAAGGGAGACCGGGGAGCTGTTTTTT	CASSTRLAGALRETGELFF
.	TRBV3-1/TRBV3-2	.	TRBJ1-2	TGTGCCAGCAGCCAAGGAAAAGGGCAGGATGGCTACACCTTC	CASSQGKGQDGYTF
TRBD1	TRBV24-1	.	TRBJ1-6	TGTGCCACCAGTGATCGGGGACAGGGCGGATATGACAATTCACCCCTCCACTTT	CATSDRGQGGYDNSPLHF